The entry below describes one T cell receptor beta chain. What it binds is unknown. This record belongs to a study of synovial regulatory T cells in juvenile arthritis. Across the study: A few patients were therapy-naive; six received methotrexate alone.

In germline, CDR1 is SNHLY, CDR2 FYNNEI. The CDR3 has 12 residues. Only the protein sequence is given. Overall study findings and caveats: Largely private between patients, iaTreg TCR repertoires showed partial overlap with synovial Teff and blood CPL repertoires.

Clones were read by immunoSEQ multiplex PCR, and TCRdb kept only the in-frame ones, dropping some. Here the sample table reports 8,000 to 10,000 clones. Sequenced material: Treg cells from blood. Subset meaning: remaining (HLA-DR-negative) circulating blood Treg cells. This sequence was found in a donor between 2 and 35 years old with juvenile idiopathic arthritis. The chain combines TRBV2 with TRBJ2-2; as DNA is missing, the TRBD1 call by TCRdb cannot be tested. This chain's CDR3 is CASSRGSGELFF.